A single sample is the source of the 18 T cell receptor beta chains below, sequenced in a study of CD8+CD57+ T cells in acquired aplastic anemia. The template used for profiling TCR beta VDJ and CDR3 was genomic DNA. MiXCR, run by TCRdb on the reads, gives a single entry per CDR3 protein. Of 270,000 or so distinct CDR3 sequences detected, approximately 82% appear once; the ten largest clones hold 40% to 55%. CD8+CD57+ cell expansion had been shown by flow cytometry in patients chosen for sequencing. The sequenced sample consisted of sorted CD4+, CD8+, or CD8+CD57+ T cells (not recorded which) from PBMCs. Source of these receptors: a human donor with aplastic anemia.

This clonotype has only one observation. Compared with germline, one end of the junction differs, possibly owing to a read error. The V call is TRBV7-8, the J call TRBJ2-6; D is possibly TRBD2 (5 bases). The CDR3 is 16 amino acids. Germline V gene lookup returns CDR1 SGHVS and CDR2 FQNEAQ. In DNA form, the CDR3 reads TGCGCCAGCAGCTTAGCTGGAGCGGATATAGGCAGTATTCTGACTTTC. It yields the protein CASSLAGADIGSILTF.

The V gene is TRBV7-9, the J gene TRBJ2-5, with D perhaps being TRBD1 or TRBD2 (6 bases each). Trimming left V 5 bases short and J 5 bases short, with 27 bases between. This CDR3 has 18 amino acids. In germline, CDR1 is SEHNR, CDR2 FQNEAQ (reference sequence). The CDR3 DNA reads as TGTGCCAGCAGCCCATCAATAGGGGGTCAGACTAGTAGGGAGACCCAGTACTTC. Protein sequence: CASSPSIGGQTSRETQYF. The full variable domain, in which reference TRBV7-9 and TRBJ2-5 provide the parts outside the CDR3, is DTGVSQNPRHKITKRGQNVTFRCDPISEHNRLYWYRQTLGQGPEFLTYFQNEAQLEKSRLLSDRFSAERPKGSFSTLEIQRTEQGDSAMYLCASSPSIGGQTSRETQYFGPGTRLLVL.

J is TRBJ1-1 and V is TRBV7-9; 7 bases match TRBD1. The CDR3 is 15 amino acids. With V trimmed by 4 bases and J by 11 bases, 16 bases remained unmatched. Germline V gene lookup returns CDR1 SEHNR and CDR2 FQNEAQ (reference sequence). CDR3 sequence reads: CASSSDLTGYFGAFF. The CDR3 region has the DNA TGTGCCAGCAGCTCCGATCTGACAGGGTACTTTGGCGCTTTCTTT. Filled out from reference TRBV7-9 and TRBJ1-1, the complete variable domain reads DTGVSQNPRHKITKRGQNVTFRCDPISEHNRLYWYRQTLGQGPEFLTYFQNEAQLEKSRLLSDRFSAERPKGSFSTLEIQRTEQGDSAMYLCASSSDLTGYFGAFFGQGTRLTVV.

In its sample, this clonotype was seen a few times. The chain joins TRBV7-2 to TRBJ2-7; a possible D gene is TRBD1 (7 bases). Trimming stripped 3 bases from V and 1 base from J, with 22 bases between. This CDR3 is built from 18 residues. Germline V lookup: CDR1 SGHTA, CDR2 FQGNSA. Written as DNA, the CDR3 is TGTGCCAGCAGCTTTCATCAGGGCGGGACAGCGCTTTCCTACGAGCAGTACGTC. It translates to CASSFHQGGTALSYEQYV.

The CDR3 nucleotides are TGTGCCAGCAGTACCCCCGGGACAGACAATGAGCAGTTCTTC. Residues: CASSTPGTDNEQFF. This chain links TRBV11-3 with TRBJ2-1; 7 bases fit TRBD1. The CDR3 totals 14 residues. Germline-derived CDR1 and CDR2 are SGHNT and YENEEA. The V and J ends lost 6 bases and 5 bases, in that order; junction bases with no gene match: 7.

This chain links TRBV9 with TRBJ2-7; 7 nucleotides agree with TRBD1. Trimming removed 3 bases from V and 8 bases from J; junction bases left unmatched: 17. This CDR3 comprises 16 residues. Germline CDR1 reads SGDLS; CDR2 reads YYNGEE. The CDR3 region is CASSAGGQSTVTQQYV. For the CDR3, the DNA is TGTGCCAGCAGCGCAGGGGGACAGAGCACAGTTACCCAGCAGTACGTC.

V and J are TRBV6-4 and TRBJ2-1; perhaps TRBD2 as D (6 bases). V gave up 6 bases and J gave up 9 bases, with 24 bases separating them. The CDR3 consists of 16 residues. From germline, CDR1 is MRHNA and CDR2 SNTAGT. CDR3 nucleotides: TGTGCCAGCAGGACATACGGACAAGCGGGTTGGACTGAGCAGTTCTTC. Its protein product is CASRTYGQAGWTEQFF.

The rearrangement joins TRBV15 to TRBJ1-2; maybe TRBD1 (5 bases). Germline V gene data show CDR1 as LNHNV and CDR2 as YYDKDF (reference sequence). This CDR3 comprises 14 residues. V lost 3 bases and J lost 3, with 11 bases in between. The CDR3 here is CATSRIQTDYGYTF. The CDR3 DNA reads TGTGCCACCAGCAGGATACAGACAGACTATGGCTACACCTTC.

The chain has TRBV12-3 or TRBV12-4 and TRBJ2-6; the D is unclear. This CDR3 is built from 12 residues. Trimming stripped 5 bases from V and 6 bases from J, with 5 bases between. The CDR3 region is CASSLLANVLTF. The DNA for the CDR3 is TGTGCCAGCAGTCTCCTGGCCAACGTCCTGACTTTC.

V usage is TRBV19 and J usage is TRBJ1-1; no definite D call. This CDR3 has 11 residues. Trimming cost V 6 bases and J 4 bases, with 6 bases left between them. Per the germline V gene, CDR1 is LNHDA and CDR2 is SQIVND (reference sequence). The CDR3 nucleotides read TGTGCCAGTAGCTCCCCCACTGAAGCTTTCTTT. Translation: CASSSPTEAFF.

The CDR3 region has the DNA TGTGCCAGCAGCTTTAATCCAGACGGGACAGCTGGTTCCACCTTC. Protein sequence: CASSFNPDGTAGSTF. The J gene is TRBJ1-2, the V gene TRBV7-8, with 7 bases fitting TRBD1. V shed 3 bases, J shed 13 bases, and the junction held 17 bases outside the gene matches. The CDR3 consists of 15 residues. Germline assignment: CDR1 SGHVS and CDR2 FQNEAQ.

The chain links TRBV2 to TRBJ2-3, with TRBD2 matching over 8 bases. This CDR3 contains 15 residues. The J segment lost 4 bases and the V segment lost 6 bases, leaving 9 bases of the junction unmatched. CDR1 and CDR2 (germline): SNHLY, FYNNEI. CDR3: CASSTTSGSADTQYF. Here the CDR3 DNA reads TGTGCCAGCAGCACAACTAGCGGAAGCGCAGATACGCAGTATTTT.

The sample holds one count of this clonotype. Because the CDR3 is missing its conserved closing phenylalanine or tryptophan, this is likely a read error. It is unclear where the CDR3 begins or ends on the DNA, so no DNA is shown, and the CDR3 is as TCRdb lists it. The genes are TRBV7-9 and TRBJ2-2; the table's D call, TRBD1, has no DNA check behind it. In germline, CDR1 is SEHNR, CDR2 FQNEAQ (reference sequence). Termini included, the CDR3 measures 13 amino acids. CDR3 sequence reads: CASGQRGEATPSV.

The sample holds one count of this clonotype. The chain joins TRBV7-6 to TRBJ2-5; 7 bases agree with TRBD1. Germline V CDR1 and CDR2: SGHVS, FNYEAQ. Losses at the gene ends were 4 bases for V and 3 bases for J; bases not matched to a gene: 8. CDR3 length: 15 amino acids. In nucleotides, the CDR3 is TGTGCCAGCAGCTATGGCCACGGGACAGAAGAGACCCAGTACTTC. Translating it yields CASSYGHGTEETQYF.

The chain employs TRBV7-2 and TRBJ1-1; D perhaps matches TRBD1 (5 bases). The V and J ends lost 1 base and 3 bases respectively, with 12 bases between them. In germline, CDR1 is SGHTA, CDR2 FQGNSA. This CDR3 is 15 amino acids long. CDR3 DNA sequence: TGTGCCAGCAGCTTAGAGCTGACAGCCGACACTGAAGCTTTCTTT. It is translated as CASSLELTADTEAFF.

As for this clonotype: The conserved phenylalanine or tryptophan normally closing the CDR3 is absent here, so this likely arose from a read error. The DNA is omitted, as the CDR3 cannot be located on it reliably, and the CDR3 follows TCRdb's listing. The chain combines TRBV2 with TRBJ2-1; the DNA was not used to check the table's D call, TRBD2. Per germline, CDR1 SNHLY and CDR2 FYNNEI. The CDR3 numbers 15 amino acids, ends counted. The CDR3 loop reads CASSLARGPDTQYFC.

Remarks on this clonotype: The junction shows a germline mismatch at one end, possibly a read error. V and J are TRBV7-8 and TRBJ1-1, with TRBD1 matching 7 bases. From germline, CDR1 is SGHVS and CDR2 FQNEAQ. The CDR3 runs 15 residues. The CDR3 nucleotides read TGCGCCAGCAGCCAAGGGGACAGAGACTACACTGAAGCTTTCTTT. Translation gives CASSQGDRDYTEAFF.

This clonotype has a count of ten or more. The J gene is TRBJ1-5, the V gene TRBV6-6; 8 bases agree with TRBD1. Trimming at V came to 0 bases and at J to 11 bases, leaving 3 bases not matched to a gene. Germline-derived CDR1 and CDR2 are MNHNY and SVGAGI (reference sequence). There are 13 residues in the CDR3. CDR3 nucleotide sequence: TGTGCCAGCAGTTACTCGACAGGGGTGGCCCAGCATTTT. Translation: CASSYSTGVAQHF.